These 26 T cell receptor beta chains came from one sample sequenced in a study of cytomegalovirus exposure and HLA in healthy donors. The PCR used 60 Vbeta and 13 Jbeta primers. The table came from immunoSEQ multiplex PCR; TCRdb's copy has only in-frame clones and leaves some out. The sample includes 150,000 to 200,000 clones, approximately 80% seen only once; the top ten take approximately 6%. Sample: PBMCs. Every receptor here comes from a woman aged 30 to 39 in good health and CMV-seropositive.

This chain uses TRBV21-1 with TRBJ1-1; the D call of TRBD1 is as the table states it, not checked on the DNA. TRBV21-1 is a listed pseudogene. The CDR3 loop spans 15 amino acids. CDR3 sequence reads: CASSKNAREMTEAFF. The CDR3 nucleotides are TGTGCCAGCAGCAAAAACGCCAGGGAAATGACTGAAGCTTTCTTT.

The chain couples TRBV5-1 to TRBJ1-1, with 7 bases that match TRBD1. The CDR3 spans 13 residues. CDR1 is SGHRS, CDR2 YFSETQ, per germline. Trimming took 0 bases from V and 8 from J; bases not matched to a gene: 4. This chain's CDR3 is CASSLAPDREAFF. In DNA, the CDR3 is TGCGCCAGCAGCTTGGCCCCGGACAGGGAAGCTTTCTTT.

In nucleotides, the CDR3 is TGTGCCAGCAGCCCCTTCAGGGCGGTCTTGTCCGGGGAGCTGTTTTTT. This encodes CASSPFRAVLSGELFF. The rearrangement links TRBV7-6 to TRBJ2-2; D perhaps matches TRBD1 (5 bases). V dropped 5 bases and J dropped 6 bases, with 19 bases sitting between them. Per the germline V gene, CDR1 is SGHVS and CDR2 is FNYEAQ. The CDR3 spans 16 residues.

This clone has a handful of counts. The genes are TRBV5-1 and TRBJ1-4; D is possibly TRBD1 (5 bases). The V end was cut by 3 bases, the J end by 6 bases, with 21 bases between. From germline, CDR1 is SGHRS and CDR2 YFSETQ. The CDR3 contains 17 residues. The CDR3 coding sequence is TGCGCCAGCAGCTCGGGTAGACAGTTCCAGTCGGATGAAAAACTGTTTTTT. Translated, it gives CASSSGRQFQSDEKLFF.

Only a few counts were recorded for this clone. The chain links TRBV5-1 to TRBJ2-7, with TRBD2 identical over 7 bases. The CDR3 covers 14 residues. Trimming removed 4 bases from V and 3 bases from J; junction bases left unmatched: 7. From germline, CDR1 is SGHRS and CDR2 YFSETQ. In DNA, the CDR3 is TGCGCCAGCAGCCTTCGACCGGGGGGCTACGAGCAGTACTTC. Encoded protein: CASSLRPGGYEQYF.

The chain combines TRBV6-5 with TRBJ2-7; 7 positions match TRBD1. The CDR3 extends over 14 amino acids. Germline loops: CDR1 MNHEY, CDR2 SVGAGI. Trimming cost V 6 bases and J 2 bases; bases outside gene matches: 7. The CDR3 DNA sequence: TGTGCCAGCAGCCTCCGGGACAGTACCTACGAGCAGTACTTC. This gives the protein CASSLRDSTYEQYF.

The V call is TRBV10-1, the J call TRBJ2-7; the match to TRBD1 covers 8 bases. Germline V gives CDR1 WNHNN, CDR2 SYGVQD (reference sequence). The CDR3 totals 14 residues. Losses at the gene ends were 9 bases for V and 7 bases for J; bases not matched to a gene: 14. The CDR3 DNA follows: TGCGCCAGATCCCTTTCCGGGACAGGACCAGAGCAGTACTTC. Translated: CARSLSGTGPEQYF.

This chain links TRBV7-8 with TRBJ2-5; no definite D call. The V and J ends lost 1 base and 4 bases respectively, with 13 bases between them. Per germline, CDR1 SGHVS and CDR2 FQNEAQ. CDR3 length equals 15 residues. The CDR3: CASSLGLSDIETQYF. The CDR3 bases are TGTGCCAGCAGCTTAGGTCTAAGTGACATAGAGACCCAGTACTTC.

This chain links TRBV11-3 with TRBJ1-2; D not resolved. Germline V lookup: CDR1 SGHNT, CDR2 YENEEA. V shed 1 base and J shed 4 bases, with 13 bases lying between them. This CDR3 has 15 amino acids. CDR3 nucleotide sequence: TGTGCCAGCAGCTTAGGGAGGATGGATTTCTATGGCTACACCTTC. Amino acid sequence: CASSLGRMDFYGYTF.

This chain uses TRBV27 with TRBJ2-7; TRBD2 agrees at 8 bases. Trimming took 10 bases from V and 2 from J; bases not matched to a gene: 10. The CDR3 has 14 residues. Germline V CDR1 and CDR2: MNHEY, SMNVEV (reference sequence). Written as DNA, the CDR3 is TGTGCCACCTCTCTAGCGGGCGGAACCTACGAGCAGTACTTC. It yields the protein CATSLAGGTYEQYF.

There are a few counts of this clone. This chain connects TRBV6-5 to TRBJ1-6; D not resolved. The CDR3 loop spans 14 amino acids. V dropped 4 bases and J dropped 7 bases, with 11 bases sitting between them. Germline V gene sequence: CDR1 MNHEY, CDR2 SVGAGI. Here the CDR3 DNA reads TGTGCCAGCAGTTCAAGGACGGGAAATTCACCCCTCCACTTT. Amino acids: CASSSRTGNSPLHF.

V and J are TRBV4-3 and TRBJ1-2; D not certain. Between the trimmed V and J ends, which lost 0 bases and 4 bases, there was a span of 9 bases. CDR3 length: 14 amino acids. Germline V gene sequence: CDR1 LGHNA, CDR2 YSLEER. CDR3 DNA sequence: TGCGCCAGCAGCCAAGAAGCGGGTCCCTATGGCTACACCTTC. Protein: CASSQEAGPYGYTF.

In nucleotides, the CDR3 is TGTGCCAGCAGCTTAACGGGGGGGCCCCCTGAGCAGTTCTTC. Its translation: CASSLTGGPPEQFF. This sequence joins TRBV7-2 and TRBJ2-1; 8 nucleotides line up with TRBD2. Germline V lookup: CDR1 SGHTA, CDR2 FQGNSA. The CDR3 is 14 amino acids. Trimming cost V 2 bases and J 9 bases; bases outside gene matches: 6.

The sample holds a few counts of this clone. The J gene is TRBJ1-4, the V gene TRBV7-8; possible D gene TRBD1, 5 bases. The V and J ends lost 1 base and 11 bases respectively, with 8 bases between them. This CDR3 is 12 amino acids long. Germline V CDR1 and CDR2: SGHVS, FQNEAQ. The CDR3: CASSLGAGKLFF. DNA of the CDR3: TGTGCCAGCAGCTTAGGGGCAGGGAAACTGTTTTTT.

The chain couples TRBV5-6 to TRBJ2-7, with 8 bases identical to TRBD1. The CDR3 runs 14 residues. Trimming at V came to 4 bases and at J to 3 bases, leaving 6 bases not matched to a gene. Germline CDR1 SGHDT, CDR2 YYEEEE. In DNA form, the CDR3 reads TGTGCCAGCAGCCCAGGGGGCCTTATCTACGAGCAGTACTTC. This encodes CASSPGGLIYEQYF.

This sequence joins TRBV6-6 and TRBJ2-5, with D possibly matching TRBD2 (6 bases). The length of the CDR3 is 13 residues. CDR1 and CDR2 from the germline V gene are MNHNY and SVGAGI (reference sequence). V was clipped by 6 bases and J by 1 base, with 9 bases between them. The CDR3 is CASSRDSQETQYF. In DNA, the CDR3 is TGTGCCAGCAGCCGGGACTCCCAAGAGACCCAGTACTTC.

The chain combines TRBV7-9 with TRBJ2-5; 7 nucleotides align to TRBD1. The germline V gene encodes CDR1 SEHNR and CDR2 FQNEAQ (reference sequence). The CDR3 sequence is 14 residues long. The ends lost 5 bases at V and 5 bases at J; junction bases unmatched: 8. The CDR3 is CASSPGTVLETQYF. In nucleotides, the CDR3 is TGTGCCAGCAGCCCAGGGACAGTTTTGGAGACCCAGTACTTC.

The chain has TRBV10-1 and TRBJ2-2; maybe TRBD1 (6 bases). The CDR3 consists of 16 residues. With 0 bases removed from V and 2 bases from J, the gap between germline ends came to 10 bases. Germline assignment: CDR1 WNHNN and CDR2 SYGVQD (reference sequence). The CDR3 DNA reads TGCGCCAGCAGTGAGTCCTGGACAGAAAACACCGGGGAGCTGTTTTTT. Translated, it gives CASSESWTENTGELFF.

The J gene is TRBJ1-1, the V gene TRBV27; D remains unclear. The CDR3 has 12 amino acids. Germline lookup yields CDR1 MNHEY and CDR2 SMNVEV (reference sequence). Trimming cost V 6 bases and J 1 base, with 6 bases left between them. The CDR3 here is CASRTRNTEAFF. CDR3 nucleotide sequence: TGTGCCAGCAGGACACGGAACACTGAAGCTTTCTTT.

The chain links TRBV7-9 to TRBJ2-3; D is uncertain. CDR1 is SEHNR and CDR2 is FQNEAQ in the germline V gene (reference sequence). The ends were cut back, 6 bases at V and 2 bases at J, with 12 bases in the middle. This CDR3 is 14 amino acids long. The CDR3 DNA follows: TGTGCCAGCAGGGGTCCGCGGTACACAGATACGCAGTATTTT. It specifies CASRGPRYTDTQYF. Combining the CDR3 with reference TRBV7-9 and TRBJ2-3 gives the whole variable domain DTGVSQNPRHKITKRGQNVTFRCDPISEHNRLYWYRQTLGQGPEFLTYFQNEAQLEKSRLLSDRFSAERPKGSFSTLEIQRTEQGDSAMYLCASRGPRYTDTQYFGPGTRLTVL.

The chain has TRBV7-6 and TRBJ2-3; weak D call: TRBD2 (6 bases). The CDR3 loop spans 14 amino acids. Between the trimmed V and J ends, which lost 4 bases and 2 bases, there was a span of 10 bases. The germline CDR1 and CDR2 sequences are SGHVS and FNYEAQ. The CDR3 sequence is CASSWGTSTDTQYF. The CDR3 DNA reads as TGTGCCAGCAGCTGGGGGACTTCCACAGATACGCAGTATTTT.

The chain carries TRBV6-5 and TRBJ1-3; D might be TRBD1 (5 bases). Between the trimmed V and J ends, which lost 4 bases and 4 bases, there was a span of 11 bases. Per germline, CDR1 MNHEY and CDR2 SVGAGI. This CDR3 spans 14 amino acids. The DNA of the CDR3 is TGTGCCAGCAGTTCTGGGGCGTCGGGAAACACCATATATTTT. Its translation: CASSSGASGNTIYF.

This rearrangement joins TRBV4-1 to TRBJ2-1; TRBD1 aligns across 7 bases. V lost 4 bases, J lost 4 bases, and 1 base stayed unmatched. CDR1 is MGHRA and CDR2 is YSYEKL in the germline V gene. This CDR3 has 13 residues. CDR3 protein: CASSPGQYNEQFF. The DNA for the CDR3 is TGCGCCAGCAGCCCGGGACAGTACAATGAGCAGTTCTTC.

V usage is TRBV7-8 and J usage is TRBJ1-4; TRBD1 is a possible D gene (6 bases). Germline-derived CDR1 and CDR2 are SGHVS and FQNEAQ. V shed 3 bases and J shed 3 bases, with 11 bases lying between them. CDR3 length: 15 amino acids. This chain's CDR3 is CASSFGTRANEKLFF. DNA for the CDR3: TGTGCCAGCAGCTTCGGGACACGGGCTAATGAAAAACTGTTTTTT.

V is TRBV2 and J is TRBJ1-5; the D is unclear. There are 12 residues in the CDR3. Germline V gene data show CDR1 as SNHLY and CDR2 as FYNNEI. V lost 2 bases and J lost 9, with 8 bases in between. This CDR3 is CASSERALPQHF. In nucleotides, the CDR3 is TGTGCCAGCAGTGAACGAGCGCTGCCCCAGCATTTT.

The CDR3, as DNA: TGCAGCACCCAATCTTTAGACACCTACGAGCAGTACTTC. Protein: CSTQSLDTYEQYF. The V gene is TRBV29-1, the J gene TRBJ2-7; D is ambiguous. CDR3 length: 13 residues. Looked up from germline, CDR1 is SQVTM and CDR2 is ANQGSEA. V was cut by 8 bases and J by 2 bases, with 16 bases left in between.